The rows below give T cell receptor beta chains drawn from one sample of a study of CD8+ T cells in alopecia areata. Using immunoSEQ multiplex PCR, the repertoire was profiled, and TCRdb retains in-frame clones only, with some absent. Of under 150,000 clones listed, roughly 50% are singletons. Material: CD4+ T cells sorted from blood, obtained at week 24, from a patient treated with tofacitinib. Receptors originate from a human donor with alopecia areata. The CDR3 runs from the conserved cysteine through the conserved F or W. Fields, in order: clone size, D gene, J gene, V gene, CDR3 protein, CDR3 DNA. The D gene is left open where the match is weak. Some rows mark clone size as missing; the rest say once, few, many or name a class of expanded clone.

NA TRBD2 TRBJ2-5 TRBV5-6 CASSWGGGTGETQYF TGTGCCAGCAGCTGGGGCGGGGGGACCGGAGAGACCCAGTACTTC
once NA TRBJ1-5 TRBV2 CASSEVVGGSNQPQHF TGTGCCAGCAGTGAAGTTGTAGGGGGGAGCAATCAGCCCCAGCATTTT
NA TRBD1 TRBJ2-3 TRBV5-1 CASSLGQGTNTQYF TGCGCCAGCAGCTTGGGACAGGGTACGAATACGCAGTATTTT
NA NA TRBJ1-6 TRBV4-1 CASSQDPGYSSPLHF TGCGCCAGCAGCCAAGACCCGGGATATAGTTCACCCCTCCACTTT
NA NA TRBJ2-7 TRBV5-1 CASSLGRGEQYF TGCGCCAGCAGCTTGGGAAGGGGCGAGCAGTACTTC
NA NA TRBJ2-3 TRBV2 CASSDYAGALTDTQYF TGTGCCAGCAGTGACTACGCGGGGGCCCTCACAGATACGCAGTATTTT
NA TRBD1 TRBJ2-2 TRBV5-1 CASRGQADTGELFF TGCGCCAGCAGAGGACAGGCGGACACCGGGGAGCTGTTTTTT
NA NA TRBJ2-1 TRBV5-6 CASSLDRFAYNEQFF TGTGCCAGCAGCTTGGACCGGTTCGCCTACAATGAGCAGTTCTTC
NA NA TRBJ2-5 TRBV9 CASSTGPLQETQYF TGTGCCAGCAGCACGGGACCCCTCCAAGAGACCCAGTACTTC
NA NA TRBJ1-2 TRBV4-1 CASSQGRQGRSYGYTF TGCGCCAGCAGCCAAGGGCGGCAGGGTCGGTCCTATGGCTACACCTTC
NA NA TRBJ1-5 TRBV5-1 CASSLGNSNQPQHF TGCGCCAGCAGCTTGGGGAATAGCAATCAGCCCCAGCATTTT
NA TRBD1 TRBJ1-6 TRBV27 CASSPWTGSNSPLHF TGTGCCAGCAGTCCCTGGACAGGGTCTAATTCACCCCTCCACTTT
few NA TRBJ2-7 TRBV7-9 CASSFAGSSHEQYF TGTGCCAGCAGCTTCGCAGGGAGTTCCCACGAGCAGTACTTC
NA TRBD1 TRBJ2-7 TRBV29-1 CSVAPSGQGSHEQYF TGCAGCGTTGCACCTTCGGGACAGGGGTCCCACGAGCAGTACTTC
NA NA TRBJ2-2 TRBV29-1 CSVASGGGTGELFF TGCAGCGTTGCCTCAGGGGGGGGCACCGGGGAGCTGTTTTTT
NA TRBD1 TRBJ1-5 TRBV29-1 CSVARQGPNQPQHF TGCAGCGTCGCCCGACAGGGACCAAATCAGCCCCAGCATTTT
NA NA TRBJ2-7 TRBV7-6 CASSSNQQGALLF TGTGCCAGCAGCTCTAATCAGCAAGGAGCCCTACTCTTC
NA NA TRBJ2-1 TRBV4-3 CASSHPAGEQFF TGCGCCAGCAGCCATCCTGCGGGTGAGCAGTTCTTC
NA NA TRBJ2-1 TRBV7-9 CASSQGRGPYNEQFF TGCGCCAGCAGCCAAGGTCGGGGGCCCTACAATGAGCAGTTCTTC
once TRBD1 TRBJ1-2 TRBV4-2 CASSQEGGGYGYTF TGTGCCAGCAGCCAAGAAGGGGGCGGCTATGGCTACACCTTC
few NA TRBJ1-2 TRBV5-1 CASSLGGNYGYTF TGCGCCAGCAGCTTGGGGGGGAACTATGGCTACACCTTC
few TRBD1 TRBJ1-5 TRBV18 CASSPTGEGQPQHF TGTGCCAGCTCACCGACAGGGGAGGGTCAGCCCCAGCATTTT
few TRBD1 TRBJ2-2 TRBV4-1 CASSQGQGVGGELFF TGCGCCAGCAGCCAAGGACAGGGTGTGGGCGGGGAGCTGTTTTTT
few NA TRBJ2-7 TRBV21-1 CASSYHGTAGEQYF TGTGCCAGCAGCTACCACGGGACAGCGGGTGAGCAGTACTTC
NA TRBD1 TRBJ2-2 TRBV6-5 CASSGTAYTGELFF TGTGCCAGCAGCGGGACAGCCTACACCGGGGAGCTGTTTTTT
few NA TRBJ1-6 TRBV13 CASKGGRVAASSPLHF TGTGCCAGCAAGGGGGGTAGGGTAGCGGCGAGCTCACCCCTCCACTTT
NA NA TRBJ2-7 TRBV20-1 CSASTYEQYF TGCAGTGCCTCAACCTACGAGCAGTACTTC
few NA TRBJ2-1 TRBV29-1 CSVGSRTRDEQFF TGCAGCGTTGGAAGCCGCACGAGGGATGAGCAGTTCTTC
few NA TRBJ2-3 TRBV5-1 CASSLAVGATDTQYF TGCGCCAGCAGCTTGGCCGTGGGCGCGACAGATACGCAGTATTTT
NA NA TRBJ1-1 TRBV7-2 CASSPGPGNTEAFF TGTGCCAGCAGCCCAGGCCCAGGGAACACTGAAGCTTTCTTT
NA NA TRBJ2-6 TRBV30 CAWKSPGHTSGANVLTF TGTGCCTGGAAAAGTCCGGGACACACCTCTGGGGCCAACGTCCTGACTTTC
NA NA TRBJ1-1 TRBV30 CAWTLNRETEAFF TGTGCCTGGACCCTTAACAGGGAGACTGAAGCTTTCTTT
NA TRBD1 TRBJ1-2 TRBV2 CASSHRGLNYGYTF TGTGCCAGCAGTCACAGGGGGCTTAACTATGGCTACACCTTC